This T cell receptor (beta chain) was documented in a study of blood T cell repertoires in COVID-19. Sequencing was performed with immunoSEQ multiplex PCR; in TCRdb, only in-frame clones are kept and a portion is missing. Of 70,000 to 80,000 clones in the sample, about nine tenths are singletons; the top ten hold around 6.7%. The origin of this receptor is a woman aged 45 to 65 with acute or convalescent COVID-19. The sequenced sample was peripheral blood.

CDR3 nucleotides: TGTGCCAGTAGTATCAAGGGGTTGAACACTGAAGCTTTCTTT. Translating gives CASSIKGLNTEAFF. The rearrangement joins TRBV19 to TRBJ1-1; possibly TRBD1 for D (5 bases). CDR3 size: 14 residues. V lost 3 bases, J lost 0 bases, and 8 bases lay in between. CDR1 and CDR2 (germline): LNHDA, SQIVND (reference sequence).